The T cell receptor beta chain described here comes from a study of regulatory T cells. Study-wide points: In CD3G-deficient patients, conventional CD4+ T cells were enriched for hydrophobic CDR3 residues at positions 6 and 7. Patient repertoires had restricted TRB V-J pairs and skewed V and J usage, most in Tregs.

Details on this clone: Its antigen is currently unknown.

Amplification used 52 TRBV primers and 13 TRBJ primers. The repertoire was sequenced with immunoSEQ multiplex PCR; TCRdb's copy has only in-frame clones and lacks some. The top ten clones hold about 1.3% of a sample with 20,000 to 25,000 clones, approximately 90% of them seen once. CDR1 is MDHEN and CDR2 is SYDVKM in the germline V gene. The CDR3 has 15 residues. The V and J ends lost 4 bases and 10 bases, in that order; junction bases with no gene match: 10. The TCR sequence derives from a child under 18 with CD3G deficiency. This chain connects TRBV28 to TRBJ2-1; TRBD2 matches at 10 bases. The specimen was conventional CD4+ T cells sorted from blood. The CDR3 loop reads CASSWRASGRREQFF. CDR3 DNA: TGTGCCAGCAGTTGGAGGGCTAGCGGGAGAAGAGAGCAGTTCTTC.